These 12 T cell receptor beta chains were all obtained from the same sample, sequenced in a study of T cell responses to AZD1222 COVID-19 vaccine listed by TCRdb under 2021. Libraries came from the immunoSEQ multiplex PCR assay. TCRdb holds this immuneACCESS table with in-frame rearrangements only. Some clones are missing; in checked studies, unresolved V genes explain under half, and the rest has no known cause. This sample lists under 150,000 clones; more than 90% were detected once. The ten largest clones capture roughly 1% of the sample. The time point label on this specimen signifies: about 28 days (+/-7) after the second vaccine dose. The sample here was peripheral blood, taken 28 days after the second AZD1222 dose. The receptor set was obtained from an adult who received the AZD1222 COVID-19 vaccine.

This clone was seen once. The V call is TRBV5-1, the J call TRBJ2-7; D may match TRBD1 or TRBD2 (7 bases each). There are 16 residues in the CDR3. Germline V gene data show CDR1 as SGHRS and CDR2 as YFSETQ. Trimming took off 4 bases at V and 6 bases at J, with 23 bases between the two ends. In DNA form, the CDR3 reads TGCGCCAGCAGCGTAAAGGGACAGCCCACGGGAGGCGAGCAGTACTTC. It is translated as CASSVKGQPTGGEQYF.

CDR3 DNA: TGTGCCAGCAGGCTCGGGACTAGCGGGTTATACGAGCAGTACTTC. Translated: CASRLGTSGLYEQYF. V is TRBV2 and J is TRBJ2-7; 12 bases are shared with TRBD2. The CDR3 runs to 15 residues. In germline, CDR1 is SNHLY, CDR2 FYNNEI. Trimming took 6 bases from V and 4 from J; bases not matched to a gene: 7.

The chain links TRBV7-8 to TRBJ1-2, with unresolved D. This CDR3 region has 13 residues. Germline V gene data show CDR1 as SGHVS and CDR2 as FQNEAQ. Trimming stripped 1 base from V and 4 bases from J, with 7 bases between. CDR3 nucleotides: TGTGCCAGCAGCTTAGGGCAGATCTATGGCTACACCTTC. Its protein is CASSLGQIYGYTF.

The J gene is TRBJ2-7, the V gene TRBV5-1; 12 nucleotides agree with TRBD2. J lost 6 bases, V lost 0 bases, and 7 bases had no gene match. The CDR3 covers 16 residues. Germline V gene lookup returns CDR1 SGHRS and CDR2 YFSETQ. The CDR3 DNA reads as TGCGCCAGCAGCTTGGAGTCCCTAGCGGGAGGGTCCGAGCAGTACTTC. Translated, it gives CASSLESLAGGSEQYF.

The rearrangement joins TRBV19 to TRBJ2-5, with 8 bases matching TRBD2. V shed 3 bases and J 5 bases; nucleotides not matched to a gene: 8. The germline V gene encodes CDR1 LNHDA and CDR2 SQIVND (reference sequence). The CDR3 covers 15 residues. The chain's CDR3 is CASSIALAGGETQYF. The CDR3 DNA sequence: TGTGCCAGTAGTATCGCCCTAGCGGGTGGGGAGACCCAGTACTTC.

A note on this clone: The junction departs from germline at one end; a sequencing error may be responsible. This chain links TRBV4-3 with TRBJ1-1, with a weak D call TRBD1 (5 bases). This CDR3 is 15 amino acids long. Germline CDR1 LGHNA, CDR2 YSLEER. Written as DNA, the CDR3 is TGCGCCAGCAGCCAAGATGTTGGGGGGAACAGTGAAGCTTTCTTT. Translating gives CASSQDVGGNSEAFF.

This chain joins TRBV30 and TRBJ2-2; D ambiguous. The CDR3 runs to 14 residues. V shed 4 bases and J shed 4 bases, with 13 bases lying between them. The germline V gene has CDR1 GTSNPN and CDR2 SVGIG (reference sequence). Here the CDR3 reads CAWKLDSFTGELFF. The CDR3 nucleotides read TGTGCCTGGAAACTCGACTCCTTCACCGGGGAGCTGTTTTTT.

The chain has TRBV7-9 and TRBJ1-1; a possible D gene is TRBD1 (5 bases). The germline gives CDR1 SEHNR, CDR2 FQNEAQ (reference sequence). V lost 1 base and J lost 4, with 7 bases in between. There are 13 residues in the CDR3. Written as DNA, the CDR3 is TGTGCCAGCAGCTTAGACGGGGGCACTGAAGCTTTCTTT. Translating gives CASSLDGGTEAFF.

V is TRBV19 and J is TRBJ2-1; no reliable D call. The germline gives CDR1 LNHDA, CDR2 SQIVND (reference sequence). The CDR3 is 13 amino acids. V was shortened by 3 bases and J by 3 bases, with 6 bases between the two germline ends. CDR3 sequence (DNA): TGTGCCAGTAGTATTGTCTACTACAATGAGCAGTTCTTC. Translated, it gives CASSIVYYNEQFF.

The chain combines TRBV6-5 with TRBJ2-1; 7 bases are a match to TRBD1. The CDR3 is made up of 14 amino acids. Germline CDR1 reads MNHEY; CDR2 reads SVGAGI. J gave up 6 bases and V 3 bases, and 5 bases lay outside the gene matches. CDR3 protein: CASSYKRQGNEQFF. DNA for the CDR3: TGTGCCAGCAGTTATAAGAGACAGGGCAATGAGCAGTTCTTC.

This chain joins TRBV12-3 or TRBV12-4 and TRBJ1-4; D may be TRBD1 (6 bases). CDR3 length: 13 amino acids. V lost 7 bases to trimming and J lost 5 bases, with 11 bases between them. The CDR3 DNA reads TGTGCCAGCACGTCCAGGGGAAATGAAAAACTGTTTTTT. As protein: CASTSRGNEKLFF.

This chain connects TRBV18 to TRBJ2-3; D gene unclear. CDR1 and CDR2 (germline): KGHSH, LQKENI. This CDR3 is 13 amino acids long. V gave up 2 bases and J gave up 4 bases, with 7 bases separating them. CDR3 DNA: TGTGCCAGCTCACCAAATTTAGCAGATACGCAGTATTTT. Translating gives CASSPNLADTQYF.